What follows describes a single TCR beta chain. This sample is part of a study of blood T cell repertoires in COVID-19. Study information: COVID-19 samples collected from the United States, Italy and Spain covered acute and convalescent phases.

This CDR3 has 14 residues. Looked up from germline, CDR1 is SGHTA and CDR2 is FQGNSA. Deletions cut 2 bases from V and 5 bases from J, with 12 bases between. The method was immunoSEQ multiplex PCR; TCRdb's version includes in-frame clones alone and lacks a portion of them. The sample carries over 250,000 clones, about 89% recorded once. Sequencing was performed on peripheral blood. This chain uses TRBV7-2 with TRBJ1-1; D is possibly TRBD1 (5 bases). The receptor's source is a man aged 45 to 65 with acute or convalescent COVID-19. This CDR3 reads CASSLNGGYTEAFF. CDR3 nucleotides: TGTGCCAGCAGCTTAAACGGGGGATATACTGAAGCTTTCTTT.